The present T cell receptor (beta chain) was sequenced within a study of cytomegalovirus exposure and HLA in healthy donors. Study summary: An early release of data contained approximately 80 million unique TCRs, which came from HLA-typed donors.

This CDR3 is 14 amino acids long. The J segment lost 3 bases and the V segment lost 5 bases, leaving 6 bases of the junction unmatched. Per germline, CDR1 GTSNPN and CDR2 SVGIG (reference sequence). PCR involved 60 Vbeta and 13 Jbeta primers. Method: immunoSEQ multiplex PCR; TCRdb's copy keeps in-frame clones and lacks some. This sample has about 140,000 clones, with 70% to 80% found just once. General study results and limits: Later analysis indicated greater clonal expansion among HLA-associated TCR beta chains than among equally common other chains. In a later analysis, across HLA loci, associated TCR counts were highest for DRB1, lowest for HLA-C.

As for this clone: Its antigen is still unknown.

The sequence was obtained from a woman between 50 and 59 years old in good health and CMV-seropositive. This sequence joins TRBV30 and TRBJ1-1, with 10 nucleotides matching TRBD1. The sequencing sample was made of PBMCs. CDR3 sequence (DNA): TGTGCCTGGGCCCGGACAGGGGGATACACTGAAGCTTTCTTT. As protein: CAWARTGGYTEAFF.